A single sample is the source of the 7 T cell receptor beta chains below, sequenced in a study of T cell repertoires in aging, cancer and after chemotherapy. Rearranged V-D-J TRB sequences were amplified with a mixed TRB-A/B primer pool. TCRdb reprocessed the multiplex PCR reads with MiXCR, giving one entry per CDR3 protein. In the table there are roughly 5,200 distinct CDR3 sequences, around 28% of which are singletons. Amplification of TCR beta used genomic DNA extracted from peripheral blood. Material: blood. All receptors come from a human donor in good health.

CDR3 loop: CASSLAGNQETQYF. The CDR3 DNA reads as TGCGCCAGCAGCTTGGCCGGAAACCAAGAGACCCAGTACTTC. This chain uses TRBV5-1 with TRBJ2-5, with D unresolved. The ends were cut back, 0 bases at V and 0 bases at J, with 6 bases in the middle. Germline CDR1 and CDR2: SGHRS and YFSETQ. The CDR3 spans 14 residues.

The CDR3 loop is CASSSRIGQGEGTDTQYF. The CDR3 region has the DNA TGTGCCAGCAGCTCCCGAATCGGACAGGGTGAGGGCACAGATACGCAGTATTTT. The chain recombines TRBV7-9 with TRBJ2-3; 8 nucleotides match TRBD1. Germline-derived CDR1 and CDR2 are SEHNR and FQNEAQ (reference sequence). With 4 bases clipped from V and 1 base from J, the junction kept 13 bases outside the gene matches. CDR3 size: 18 residues.

Sample share makes this clonotype medium-sized. V and J are TRBV30 and TRBJ2-5; D possibly corresponds to TRBD1 (5 bases). The germline gives CDR1 GTSNPN, CDR2 SVGIG (reference sequence). The germline V and J ends were trimmed by 4 bases and 5 bases, with 20 bases remaining between them. CDR3 size: 15 residues. CDR3 loop: CAWTPQRQWGETQYF. In nucleotides, the CDR3 is TGTGCCTGGACCCCTCAGAGGCAGTGGGGCGAGACCCAGTACTTC.

The sample holds one count of this clonotype. Sequence at one end of the junction differs from germline and may be a read error. The chain carries TRBV5-6 and TRBJ1-4; D might be TRBD1 (5 bases). CDR3 length: 14 residues. In germline, CDR1 is SGHDT, CDR2 YYEEEE. For the CDR3, the DNA is TGCGCCAGCGCTGGAGTAGGGGTCGGTGAAAAACTGTTTTTT. The encoded protein is CASAGVGVGEKLFF. Together with reference TRBV5-6 and TRBJ1-4, the CDR3 gives the full variable domain: DAGVTQSPTHLIKTRGQQVTLRCSPKSGHDTVSWYQQALGQGPQFIFQYYEEEERQRGNFPDRFSGHQFPNYSSELNVNALLLGDSALYLCASAGVGVGEKLFFGSGTQLSVL.

This clonotype was seen a handful of times. The genes are TRBV6-5 and TRBJ1-2; weak D call: TRBD1 (6 bases). The V gene's germline CDR1 is MNHEY and CDR2 SVGAGI. The CDR3 has 13 residues. V shed 2 bases and J shed 8 bases, with 12 bases lying between them. DNA of the CDR3: TGTGCCAGCAGTTACCGGGGGGCTCGAGGCTACACCTTC. Its translation: CASSYRGARGYTF.

The chain recombines TRBV6-2 or TRBV6-3 with TRBJ1-6; D gene uncertain. CDR3 size: 14 residues. Germline assignment: CDR1 MNHEY and CDR2 SVGEGT. Trimming pared 6 bases from V and 7 bases from J, leaving 13 bases between. In nucleotides, the CDR3 is TGTGCCAGCAGCGAATCCCTTGAGAATTCACCCCTCCACTTT. Translated, it gives CASSESLENSPLHF.

By sample fraction, this clonotype is medium-sized. V gene TRBV5-5 combines with J gene TRBJ2-6; 8 positions match TRBD1. Germline V gene lookup returns CDR1 SGHKS and CDR2 YYEKEE (reference sequence). The junction had 3 bases not matched to a gene; V was cut back by 0 bases and J by 1 base. The CDR3 has 17 residues. DNA for the CDR3: TGTGCCAGCAGCTTGGCGACAGGGGTATCTGGGGCCAACGTCCTGACTTTC. Translating it yields CASSLATGVSGANVLTF.